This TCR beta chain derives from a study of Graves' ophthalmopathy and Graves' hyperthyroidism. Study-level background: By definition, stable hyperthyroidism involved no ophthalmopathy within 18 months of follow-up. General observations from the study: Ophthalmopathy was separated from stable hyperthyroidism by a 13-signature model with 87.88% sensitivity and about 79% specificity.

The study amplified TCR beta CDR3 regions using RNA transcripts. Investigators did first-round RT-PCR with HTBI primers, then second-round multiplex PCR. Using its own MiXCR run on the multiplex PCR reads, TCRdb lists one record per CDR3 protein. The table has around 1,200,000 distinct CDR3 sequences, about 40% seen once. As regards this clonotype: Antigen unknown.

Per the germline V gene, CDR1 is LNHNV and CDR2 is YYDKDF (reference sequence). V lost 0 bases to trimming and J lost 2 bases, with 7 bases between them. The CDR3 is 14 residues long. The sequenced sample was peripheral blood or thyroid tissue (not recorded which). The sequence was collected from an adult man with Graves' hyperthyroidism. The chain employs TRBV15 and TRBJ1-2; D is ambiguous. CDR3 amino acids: CATSRERHNYGYTF. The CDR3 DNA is TGTGCCACCAGCAGAGAGAGGCACAACTATGGCTACACCTTC.